This is a list of T cell receptor beta chains from one sample in a study of cytomegalovirus exposure and HLA in healthy donors. The protocol was immunoSEQ multiplex PCR, while the TCRdb copy is restricted to in-frame clones and leaves out a portion. The sample records more than 150,000 clones, 77% being singletons. The sequenced sample was PBMCs. Receptor source: a man aged 18 to 29 in good health and CMV-seronegative. Both conserved end residues are part of each CDR3. Fields, in order: CDR3 length, D gene, V gene, J gene, clone size, CDR3 protein, CDR3 DNA. D genes are given only for firm matches. Clone sizes are given selectively: once, few, many, or a class where the clone is expanded.

len: 18
d_gene: TRBD2
v_gene: TRBV5-1
j_gene: TRBJ2-3
abundance: once
CDR3aa: CASSLPSGSTGPTDTQYF
CDR3nt: TGCGCCAGCAGCTTGCCCAGCGGGAGTACGGGGCCCACAGATACGCAGTATTTT

len: 15
d_gene: .
v_gene: TRBV19
j_gene: TRBJ1-2
abundance: .
CDR3aa: CASNVKGTINYGYTF
CDR3nt: TGTGCCAGTAACGTCAAGGGGACTATTAACTATGGCTACACCTTC

len: 16
d_gene: TRBD2
v_gene: TRBV4-3
j_gene: TRBJ2-5
abundance: .
CDR3aa: CASSPRLAGGPETQYF
CDR3nt: TGCGCCAGCAGCCCCCGACTAGCGGGGGGGCCCGAGACCCAGTACTTC

len: 14
d_gene: .
v_gene: TRBV10-3
j_gene: TRBJ1-5
abundance: .
CDR3aa: CAISEGASNQPQHF
CDR3nt: TGTGCCATCAGTGAGGGGGCAAGCAATCAGCCCCAGCATTTT

len: 13
d_gene: .
v_gene: TRBV4-1
j_gene: TRBJ1-4
abundance: .
CDR3aa: CASQETGREKLFF
CDR3nt: TGCGCCAGCCAGGAAACAGGACGGGAAAAACTGTTTTTT

len: 18
d_gene: TRBD2
v_gene: TRBV18
j_gene: TRBJ2-3
abundance: .
CDR3aa: CASSLLRGSGSVADTQYF
CDR3nt: TGTGCCAGCTCACTACTTCGTGGTAGCGGGAGTGTGGCAGATACGCAGTATTTT

len: 16
d_gene: TRBD1
v_gene: TRBV7-9
j_gene: TRBJ1-5
abundance: few
CDR3aa: CSSSLWSGTGDQPQHF
CDR3nt: TGTTCCAGCAGCTTATGGTCCGGGACAGGGGATCAGCCCCAGCATTTT

len: 16
d_gene: TRBD2
v_gene: TRBV7-3
j_gene: TRBJ2-1
abundance: .
CDR3aa: CASSFWASGSGNEQFF
CDR3nt: TGTGCCAGCAGCTTTTGGGCTAGCGGGAGCGGGAATGAGCAGTTCTTC

len: 17
d_gene: TRBD1
v_gene: TRBV9
j_gene: TRBJ1-1
abundance: once
CDR3aa: CASSAYPGTGFSTEAFF
CDR3nt: TGTGCCAGCAGCGCCTATCCCGGGACAGGGTTTAGTACTGAAGCTTTCTTT

len: 15
d_gene: .
v_gene: TRBV30
j_gene: TRBJ2-7
abundance: .
CDR3aa: CAWARETGPSYEQYF
CDR3nt: TGTGCCTGGGCCAGAGAAACAGGGCCCTCCTACGAGCAGTACTTC

len: 15
d_gene: TRBD2
v_gene: TRBV9
j_gene: TRBJ2-1
abundance: .
CDR3aa: CASSVGLAGTHEQFF
CDR3nt: TGTGCCAGCAGCGTAGGACTAGCGGGGACCCATGAGCAGTTCTTC

len: 14
d_gene: TRBD1
v_gene: TRBV7-9
j_gene: TRBJ2-5
abundance: .
CDR3aa: CASSLGFRGETQYF
CDR3nt: TGTGCCAGCAGCTTAGGTTTCAGGGGGGAGACCCAGTACTTC

len: 15
d_gene: TRBD1
v_gene: TRBV29-1
j_gene: TRBJ2-1
abundance: .
CDR3aa: CSGSRWTGGRNEQFF
CDR3nt: TGCAGCGGTTCCCGGTGGACAGGGGGTCGAAATGAGCAGTTCTTC

len: 14
d_gene: .
v_gene: TRBV6-5
j_gene: TRBJ1-3
abundance: .
CDR3aa: CASRPTGIGNTIYF
CDR3nt: TGTGCCAGCAGGCCAACAGGGATCGGAAACACCATATATTTT

len: 16
d_gene: TRBD2
v_gene: TRBV30
j_gene: TRBJ2-5
abundance: .
CDR3aa: CASWTSGDSNQETQYF
CDR3nt: TGTGCCTCCTGGACTAGCGGGGATTCTAACCAAGAGACCCAGTACTTC

len: 13
d_gene: .
v_gene: TRBV4-3
j_gene: TRBJ2-3
abundance: few
CDR3aa: CASSTQVTDTQYF
CDR3nt: TGCGCCAGCAGCACTCAAGTCACAGATACGCAGTATTTT

len: 16
d_gene: .
v_gene: TRBV4-3
j_gene: TRBJ1-1
abundance: .
CDR3aa: CASSQDRGGVSPEAFF
CDR3nt: TGCGCCAGCAGCCAAGATCGGGGGGGCGTATCGCCTGAAGCTTTCTTT

len: 15
d_gene: TRBD2
v_gene: TRBV5-1
j_gene: TRBJ2-1
abundance: .
CDR3aa: CASSHPTSGVFEQFF
CDR3nt: TGCGCCAGCAGCCACCCTACTAGCGGCGTTTTTGAGCAGTTCTTC

len: 16
d_gene: TRBD1
v_gene: TRBV4-1
j_gene: TRBJ2-4
abundance: .
CDR3aa: CASSPLTGSTKNIQYF
CDR3nt: TGCGCCAGCAGCCCCTTGACAGGGTCCACCAAAAACATTCAGTACTTC

len: 15
d_gene: TRBD1
v_gene: TRBV6-1
j_gene: TRBJ2-5
abundance: .
CDR3aa: CASNSLRGNQETQYF
CDR3nt: TGTGCCAGCAACTCGCTCAGGGGGAACCAAGAGACCCAGTACTTC

len: 11
d_gene: .
v_gene: TRBV13
j_gene: TRBJ2-1
abundance: .
CDR3aa: CASSLGGEQFF
CDR3nt: TGTGCCAGCAGCTTGGGGGGTGAGCAGTTCTTC

len: 15
d_gene: TRBD1
v_gene: TRBV13
j_gene: TRBJ1-6
abundance: .
CDR3aa: CASSLGQGLNSPLHF
CDR3nt: TGTGCCAGCAGCCTGGGACAGGGGCTCAATTCACCCCTCCACTTT

len: 13
d_gene: TRBD2
v_gene: TRBV29-1
j_gene: TRBJ2-1
abundance: .
CDR3aa: CSALAGSYNEQFF
CDR3nt: TGCAGCGCACTAGCGGGAAGCTACAATGAGCAGTTCTTC

len: 14
d_gene: .
v_gene: TRBV19
j_gene: TRBJ2-7
abundance: .
CDR3aa: CASSRVAENYEQYF
CDR3nt: TGTGCCAGTAGTCGGGTAGCGGAGAACTACGAGCAGTACTTC

len: 15
d_gene: TRBD2
v_gene: TRBV19
j_gene: TRBJ2-1
abundance: .
CDR3aa: CASSSLAGLDREQFF
CDR3nt: TGTGCCAGTAGTTCACTAGCGGGCCTTGATCGGGAGCAGTTCTTC

len: 17
d_gene: TRBD2
v_gene: TRBV5-1
j_gene: TRBJ2-3
abundance: .
CDR3aa: CASSLEFLAGGTDTQYF
CDR3nt: TGCGCCAGCAGCTTGGAATTTCTAGCGGGGGGTACAGATACGCAGTATTTT

len: 13
d_gene: .
v_gene: TRBV4-1
j_gene: TRBJ2-7
abundance: .
CDR3aa: CASSQGTGYEQYF
CDR3nt: TGCGCCAGCAGCCAAGGGACTGGCTACGAGCAGTACTTC

len: 15
d_gene: TRBD1
v_gene: TRBV6-6
j_gene: TRBJ1-4
abundance: .
CDR3aa: CASSYPQGAGEKLFF
CDR3nt: TGTGCCAGCAGTTACCCTCAGGGGGCTGGTGAAAAACTGTTTTTT

len: 15
d_gene: .
v_gene: TRBV10-2
j_gene: TRBJ1-2
abundance: .
CDR3aa: CASRGADSYDYGYTF
CDR3nt: TGCGCCAGCAGAGGGGCCGATAGTTACGACTATGGCTACACCTTC

len: 14
d_gene: .
v_gene: TRBV7-2
j_gene: TRBJ2-3
abundance: .
CDR3aa: CASTLGTSTDTQYF
CDR3nt: TGTGCCAGCACTCTGGGGACTAGCACAGATACGCAGTATTTT

len: 15
d_gene: .
v_gene: TRBV4-3
j_gene: TRBJ1-6
abundance: .
CDR3aa: CASSQEIHQNSPLHF
CDR3nt: TGCGCCAGCAGCCAAGAAATCCATCAGAATTCACCTCTCCACTTT

len: 13
d_gene: TRBD2
v_gene: TRBV5-1
j_gene: TRBJ2-5
abundance: .
CDR3aa: CASSFREGETQYF
CDR3nt: TGCGCCAGCAGCTTCAGGGAGGGAGAGACCCAGTACTTC

len: 18
d_gene: .
v_gene: TRBV5-8
j_gene: TRBJ1-5
abundance: .
CDR3aa: CASSLSLQGFPFNQPQHF
CDR3nt: TGTGCCAGCAGCTTGAGCCTCCAGGGTTTCCCCTTTAATCAGCCCCAGCATTTT